This T cell receptor beta chain was sequenced for a study of blood T cell repertoires in COVID-19. Background on the study: The cDNA or gDNA used as material had been derived from T cells, B-cell-depleted T cells, or PBMCs.

All enrollees were about 18 to 89 years old and from 24 US areas. Donors of Cohort 3 who recovered were those that had two negative PCRs, clearance, or symptom resolution. The protocol was immunoSEQ multiplex PCR, while the TCRdb copy is restricted to in-frame clones and leaves out a portion. The data contain roughly 360,000 clones, 87% of them singletons. This CDR3 has 17 residues. V was pared by 0 bases and J by 4 bases, with 17 bases between. Germline V gene sequence: CDR1 LGHNA, CDR2 YSLEER. This chain joins TRBV4-3 and TRBJ2-3; TRBD2 is a possible D gene (6 bases). The TCR sequence derives from a young man who had recovered from COVID-19. The specimen was PBMCs or T cells enriched from blood (not recorded which). In nucleotides, the CDR3 is TGCGCCAGCAGCCAAGATCGGGACTTTACGATCGCAGATACGCAGTATTTT. Its translation: CASSQDRDFTIADTQYF.